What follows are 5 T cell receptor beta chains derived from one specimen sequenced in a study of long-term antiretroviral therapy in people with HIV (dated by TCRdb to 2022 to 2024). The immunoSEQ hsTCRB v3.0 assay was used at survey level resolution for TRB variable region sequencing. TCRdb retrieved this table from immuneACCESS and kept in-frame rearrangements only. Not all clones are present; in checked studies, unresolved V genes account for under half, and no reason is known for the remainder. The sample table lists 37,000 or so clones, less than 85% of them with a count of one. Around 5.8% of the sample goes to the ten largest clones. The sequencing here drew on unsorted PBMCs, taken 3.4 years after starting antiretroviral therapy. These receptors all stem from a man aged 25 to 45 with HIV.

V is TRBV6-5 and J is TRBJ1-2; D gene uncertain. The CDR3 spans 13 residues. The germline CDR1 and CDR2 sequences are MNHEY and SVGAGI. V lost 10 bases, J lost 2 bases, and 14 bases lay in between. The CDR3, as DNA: TGTGCCACCCACGAACTAGGGAACTATGGCTACACCTTC. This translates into CATHELGNYGYTF.

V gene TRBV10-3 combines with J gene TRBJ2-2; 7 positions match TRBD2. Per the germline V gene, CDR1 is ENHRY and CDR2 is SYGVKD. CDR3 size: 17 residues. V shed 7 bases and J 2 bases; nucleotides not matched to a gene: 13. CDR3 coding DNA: TGTGCCATCACCGCCATCGGGGGACTACAAAACACCGGGGAGCTGTTTTTT. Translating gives CAITAIGGLQNTGELFF.

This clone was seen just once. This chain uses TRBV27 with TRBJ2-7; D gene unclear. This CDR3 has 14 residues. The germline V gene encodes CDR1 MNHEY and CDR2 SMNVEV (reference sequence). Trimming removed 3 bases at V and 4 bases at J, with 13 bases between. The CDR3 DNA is TGTGCCAGCAGTTTTGGATCTGTTACGTACGAGCAGTACTTC. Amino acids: CASSFGSVTYEQYF.

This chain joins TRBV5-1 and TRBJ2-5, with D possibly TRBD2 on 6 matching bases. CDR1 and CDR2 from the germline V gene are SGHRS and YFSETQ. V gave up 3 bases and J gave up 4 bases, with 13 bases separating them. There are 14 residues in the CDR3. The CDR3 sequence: CASSWEAAPETQYF. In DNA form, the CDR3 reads TGCGCCAGCAGCTGGGAGGCAGCCCCAGAGACCCAGTACTTC.

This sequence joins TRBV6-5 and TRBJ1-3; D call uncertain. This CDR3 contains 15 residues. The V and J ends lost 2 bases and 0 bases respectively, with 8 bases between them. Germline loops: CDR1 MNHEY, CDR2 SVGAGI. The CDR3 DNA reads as TGTGCCAGCAGTTACAACAGTTACTCTGGAAACACCATATATTTT. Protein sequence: CASSYNSYSGNTIYF.